This TCR beta chain stems from a study of T cell changes during pregnancy in multiple sclerosis. Profiling relied on immunoSEQ multiplex PCR, and the TCRdb table lists in-frame clones only, not all of them. This table holds approximately 41,000 clones, more than 75% found once. Trimming cost V 5 bases and J 11 bases; bases outside gene matches: 10. Germline lookup yields CDR1 MNHEY and CDR2 SVGAGI. This CDR3 is built from 14 residues. The chain carries TRBV6-5 and TRBJ1-1; 11 nucleotides match TRBD1. The source is a female donor in good health, enrolled as a control in a pregnancy study. The sequences come from CD4+ T cells from peripheral blood mononuclear cells, collected in the second trimester of pregnancy. The CDR3 region has the DNA TGTGCCAGCAGTACAGGACAGGGGGCCAATCCGGCTTTCTTT. Its translation is CASSTGQGANPAFF.